Listed below are T cell receptor beta chains from one sample, sequenced in a study of T-cell reconstitution after alpha-beta-depleted transplantation in children. TCRdb redid the calling of the PCR reads with MiXCR, one entry per CDR3 protein. Among hundreds of thousands of distinct CDR3 sequences listed, around 17% were seen once. Sample: PBMCs from the stem cell graft donor, taken from the stem cell graft. The receptors shown here come from a human donor who donated a stem cell graft to a child with acute lymphoblastic leukemia. The CDR3 runs from the conserved cysteine through the conserved F or W. Each record gives: V gene, J gene, D gene, clone size, CDR3 protein, CDR3 DNA. A D gene is named only where the DNA matches it firmly. Only some rows state a clone size, as once, few, many or a class for expanded clones.

v_gene: TRBV7-9
j_gene: TRBJ2-2
d_gene: -
abundance: few
CDR3aa: CASSLDPGELFF
CDR3nt: TGTGCCAGCAGCTTAGACCCCGGGGAGCTGTTTTTT

v_gene: TRBV27
j_gene: TRBJ2-5
d_gene: -
abundance: few
CDR3aa: CASSPRDGRQETQYF
CDR3nt: TGTGCCAGCAGTCCCCGGGACGGCCGACAAGAGACCCAGTACTTC

v_gene: TRBV7-9
j_gene: TRBJ2-7
d_gene: -
abundance: -
CDR3aa: CASSSGGRPIGEQYF
CDR3nt: TGTGCCAGCAGCTCTGGTGGGAGGCCGATCGGCGAGCAGTACTTC

v_gene: TRBV5-1
j_gene: TRBJ2-1
d_gene: -
abundance: -
CDR3aa: CASSLGSGNPAWNEQFF
CDR3nt: TGCGCCAGCAGCTTGGGAAGTGGGAACCCAGCTTGGAATGAGCAGTTCTTC

v_gene: TRBV3-1
j_gene: TRBJ2-1
d_gene: -
abundance: few
CDR3aa: CASSQDSDPYNEQFF
CDR3nt: TGTGCCAGCAGCCAAGACTCAGACCCCTACAATGAGCAGTTCTTC

v_gene: TRBV20-1
j_gene: TRBJ2-3
d_gene: -
abundance: -
CDR3aa: CSVVNPALSTDTQYF
CDR3nt: TGCAGTGTGGTAAACCCCGCCCTAAGCACAGATACGCAGTATTTT

v_gene: TRBV5-1
j_gene: TRBJ2-7
d_gene: TRBD1
abundance: -
CDR3aa: CASSLAFSGQTITYEQYF
CDR3nt: TGCGCCAGCAGCTTGGCTTTTTCGGGACAGACGATAACCTACGAGCAGTACTTC

v_gene: TRBV5-6
j_gene: TRBJ2-2
d_gene: -
abundance: few
CDR3aa: CASSFGTPYTGELFF
CDR3nt: TGTGCCAGCAGCTTCGGGACACCCTACACCGGGGAGCTGTTTTTT

v_gene: TRBV18
j_gene: TRBJ2-1
d_gene: TRBD2
abundance: -
CDR3aa: CASSPGLADRMRQFF
CDR3nt: TGTGCCAGCTCACCGGGACTAGCGGACAGAATGAGGCAGTTCTTC

v_gene: TRBV5-1
j_gene: TRBJ2-3
d_gene: TRBD1
abundance: -
CDR3aa: CASSWTGGDTQYF
CDR3nt: TGCGCCAGCAGCTGGACAGGGGGAGATACGCAGTATTTT

v_gene: TRBV7-3
j_gene: TRBJ2-3
d_gene: TRBD2
abundance: few
CDR3aa: CASSTRPGLARNTQYF
CDR3nt: TGTGCCAGCAGCACCAGGCCGGGACTAGCGAGGAATACGCAGTATTTT

v_gene: TRBV20-1
j_gene: TRBJ2-1
d_gene: -
abundance: few
CDR3aa: CSAARASSYNEQFF
CDR3nt: TGCAGTGCGGCGCGGGCAAGCTCCTACAATGAGCAGTTCTTC

v_gene: TRBV6-6
j_gene: TRBJ1-6
d_gene: -
abundance: -
CDR3aa: CASSYGDSPLHF
CDR3nt: TGTGCCAGCAGTTACGGGGATTCACCCCTCCACTTT

v_gene: TRBV15
j_gene: TRBJ2-7
d_gene: -
abundance: few
CDR3aa: CATSPNSAYEQYF
CDR3nt: TGTGCCACCAGCCCAAATAGCGCTTACGAGCAGTACTTC

v_gene: TRBV20-1
j_gene: TRBJ2-7
d_gene: -
abundance: few
CDR3aa: CSATPPGYEQYF
CDR3nt: TGCAGTGCGACCCCGCCTGGGTACGAGCAGTACTTC

v_gene: TRBV11-2
j_gene: TRBJ2-2
d_gene: -
abundance: few
CDR3aa: CASSLEISVGIRNTGELFF
CDR3nt: TGTGCCAGCAGCTTAGAAATATCAGTCGGGATCCGGAACACCGGGGAGCTGTTTTTT

v_gene: TRBV5-1
j_gene: TRBJ2-7
d_gene: TRBD2
abundance: few
CDR3aa: CASSLGISGRIDEQYF
CDR3nt: TGCGCCAGCAGCTTAGGGATTAGCGGGAGGATCGACGAGCAGTACTTC

v_gene: TRBV12-3/TRBV12-4
j_gene: TRBJ2-7
d_gene: -
abundance: few
CDR3aa: CASSPWTPLGEQYF
CDR3nt: TGTGCCAGCAGTCCTTGGACGCCCCTAGGGGAGCAGTACTTC

v_gene: TRBV9
j_gene: TRBJ1-1
d_gene: -
abundance: few
CDR3aa: CASSVAGDTEAFF
CDR3nt: TGTGCCAGCAGCGTAGCTGGGGACACTGAAGCTTTCTTT

v_gene: TRBV20-1
j_gene: TRBJ2-2
d_gene: -
abundance: -
CDR3aa: CSASGITLGGELFF
CDR3nt: TGCAGTGCTAGCGGGATAACCTTGGGAGGGGAGCTGTTTTTT

v_gene: TRBV7-9
j_gene: TRBJ2-1
d_gene: -
abundance: -
CDR3aa: CASSLDSGTEQFF
CDR3nt: TGTGCCAGCAGCTTGGACAGCGGGACTGAGCAGTTCTTC

v_gene: TRBV12-3/TRBV12-4
j_gene: TRBJ2-1
d_gene: TRBD2
abundance: few
CDR3aa: CASSFGKLAGVEQFF
CDR3nt: TGTGCCAGCAGTTTCGGGAAACTAGCGGGAGTTGAGCAGTTCTTC

v_gene: TRBV2
j_gene: TRBJ2-5
d_gene: TRBD1
abundance: -
CDR3aa: CASTQGQGYQETQYF
CDR3nt: TGTGCCAGCACCCAGGGACAGGGATATCAAGAGACCCAGTACTTC

v_gene: TRBV14
j_gene: TRBJ2-1
d_gene: TRBD2
abundance: few
CDR3aa: CASSHGLATDEQFF
CDR3nt: TGTGCCAGCAGCCACGGACTAGCCACCGATGAGCAGTTCTTC

v_gene: TRBV15
j_gene: TRBJ2-7
d_gene: -
abundance: -
CDR3aa: CATSREVGPKYF
CDR3nt: TGTGCCACCAGCAGAGAGGTTGGCCCTAAGTACTTC

v_gene: TRBV20-1
j_gene: TRBJ2-7
d_gene: -
abundance: few
CDR3aa: CSARGRNYEQYF
CDR3nt: TGCAGTGCTAGAGGGAGGAACTACGAGCAGTACTTC

v_gene: TRBV27
j_gene: TRBJ2-7
d_gene: -
abundance: few
CDR3aa: CASSGGTALGYEQYF
CDR3nt: TGTGCCAGCAGTGGGGGGACCGCGTTGGGCTACGAGCAGTACTTC

v_gene: TRBV15
j_gene: TRBJ2-7
d_gene: -
abundance: -
CDR3aa: CATSRDLQIFSYEQYF
CDR3nt: TGTGCCACCAGCAGAGATCTCCAGATATTCTCCTACGAGCAGTACTTC

v_gene: TRBV25-1
j_gene: TRBJ2-7
d_gene: -
abundance: -
CDR3aa: CASSASSEQYF
CDR3nt: TGTGCCAGCAGTGCTAGCAGCGAGCAGTACTTC

v_gene: TRBV5-6
j_gene: TRBJ2-7
d_gene: TRBD2
abundance: many
CDR3aa: CASSLASAGGFHEQYF
CDR3nt: TGTGCCAGCAGCTTGGCCTCGGCGGGAGGGTTCCACGAGCAGTACTTC

v_gene: TRBV6-4
j_gene: TRBJ2-7
d_gene: TRBD2
abundance: -
CDR3aa: CASSLGTRRRDCEQYF
CDR3nt: TGTGCCAGCAGCCTAGGGACTAGGCGGAGGGATTGCGAGCAGTACTTC

v_gene: TRBV10-2
j_gene: TRBJ2-1
d_gene: TRBD2
abundance: -
CDR3aa: CASIGRAGADNEQFF
CDR3nt: TGCGCCAGCATCGGAAGAGCGGGAGCGGACAATGAGCAGTTCTTC

v_gene: TRBV7-9
j_gene: TRBJ2-7
d_gene: TRBD1
abundance: -
CDR3aa: CAGGQAAIYEQYF
CDR3nt: TGTGCCGGGGGACAGGCGGCTATTTACGAGCAGTACTTC

v_gene: TRBV7-9
j_gene: TRBJ2-1
d_gene: TRBD2
abundance: few
CDR3aa: CASSLTSGRADEQFF
CDR3nt: TGTGCCAGCAGCTTAACTAGCGGGAGGGCTGATGAGCAGTTCTTC

v_gene: TRBV15
j_gene: TRBJ2-3
d_gene: -
abundance: -
CDR3aa: CATSPRREWDTQYF
CDR3nt: TGTGCCACCAGCCCCCGGAGGGAGTGGGATACGCAGTATTTT

v_gene: TRBV18
j_gene: TRBJ2-7
d_gene: -
abundance: -
CDR3aa: CASSPTGTSYEQYF
CDR3nt: TGTGCCAGCTCACCTACCGGGACCTCCTACGAGCAGTACTTC

v_gene: TRBV12-3/TRBV12-4
j_gene: TRBJ2-7
d_gene: -
abundance: -
CDR3aa: CASSPQGRYEQYF
CDR3nt: TGTGCCAGCAGCCCCCAGGGGAGATACGAGCAGTACTTC

v_gene: TRBV6-1
j_gene: TRBJ2-7
d_gene: -
abundance: -
CDR3aa: CASRADKGGRQYF
CDR3nt: TGTGCCAGCAGGGCGGACAAGGGGGGAAGGCAGTACTTC

v_gene: TRBV12-3/TRBV12-4
j_gene: TRBJ2-1
d_gene: -
abundance: few
CDR3aa: CASSSLTWNEQFF
CDR3nt: TGTGCCAGCAGTTCCCTCACGTGGAATGAGCAGTTCTTC

v_gene: TRBV4-1
j_gene: TRBJ2-2
d_gene: -
abundance: -
CDR3aa: CASSRKNTGELFF
CDR3nt: TGCGCCAGCAGCCGTAAGAACACCGGGGAGCTGTTTTTT

v_gene: TRBV7-9
j_gene: TRBJ2-1
d_gene: -
abundance: -
CDR3aa: CASSLGLAENNEQFF
CDR3nt: TGTGCCAGCAGCTTAGGTCTAGCCGAGAACAATGAGCAGTTCTTC

v_gene: TRBV6-5
j_gene: TRBJ2-3
d_gene: TRBD1
abundance: -
CDR3aa: CASSYRDSRTDTQYF
CDR3nt: TGTGCCAGCAGTTACAGGGACAGCCGCACAGATACGCAGTATTTT